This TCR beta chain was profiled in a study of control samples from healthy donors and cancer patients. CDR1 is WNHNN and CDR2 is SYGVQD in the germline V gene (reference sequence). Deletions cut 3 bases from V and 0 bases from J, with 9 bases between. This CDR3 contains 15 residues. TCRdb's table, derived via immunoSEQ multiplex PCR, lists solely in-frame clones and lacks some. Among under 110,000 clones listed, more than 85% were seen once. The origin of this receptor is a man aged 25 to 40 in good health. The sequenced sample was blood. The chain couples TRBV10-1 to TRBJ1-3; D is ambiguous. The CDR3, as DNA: TGCGCCAGCAGTGATGGGCAGCACTCTGGAAACACCATATATTTT. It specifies CASSDGQHSGNTIYF.